Sequencing of this T cell receptor (beta chain) was carried out in a study of blood T cell repertoires in COVID-19. At the level of the study: Samples representing acute and convalescent COVID-19 were sourced from the United States, Italy and Spain. T cells, B-cell-depleted T cells, or PBMCs provided the cDNA or gDNA that served as material.

Trimming removed 6 bases at V and 3 bases at J, with 20 bases between. The germline V gene encodes CDR1 SEHNR and CDR2 FQNEAQ (reference sequence). The CDR3 is made up of 16 amino acids. How the authors handled the data: Amplified reference gene primers provided the basis for estimating nucleated cell counts. Sequenced by immunoSEQ multiplex PCR; TCRdb stores in-frame clones only, minus some. V and J calls and clone size are given by that table; D and trimming were obtained from the DNA. This sample has over 200,000 clones, with about 90% found just once. The sequencing input was peripheral blood. V gene TRBV7-9 combines with J gene TRBJ1-2; no clear D. The sequence came from a man aged 35 to 55 with active or convalescent COVID-19. CDR3 region: CASSPPPAGGDYGYTF. The CDR3 DNA reads TGTGCCAGCAGTCCTCCCCCAGCGGGAGGAGACTATGGCTACACCTTC.